This is a list of T cell receptor beta chains from one sample in a study of cytomegalovirus exposure and HLA in healthy donors. The repertoire was sequenced with immunoSEQ multiplex PCR; TCRdb's copy has only in-frame clones and lacks some. The sample consists of about 76,000 clones, 70% to 80% of them appearing once. Sequenced material: PBMCs. These receptor sequences come from a young man in good health and CMV-seronegative. Both conserved end residues are part of each CDR3. D genes are given only for firm matches. The listing skips clone size in some rows; elsewhere it reads once, few, many or a size class.

CDR3 DNA,CDR3 protein,V gene,D gene,J gene,clone size
TGTGCCAGCAGCTTAGTTAGGCCAGGGCATCTCTTCTTC,CASSLVRPGHLFF,TRBV11-2,.,TRBJ2-7,.
TGTTCCAGCAGCCTTGACAGGGGCATCAGTCAGCCCCAGCATTTT,CSSSLDRGISQPQHF,TRBV7-9,TRBD1,TRBJ1-5,.
TGTGCCAGCAGCTCCCGCGGGGGTAACACCGGGGAGCTGTTTTTT,CASSSRGGNTGELFF,TRBV9,TRBD2,TRBJ2-2,few
TGTGCCAGCAGCTCCTTAGTTGAGTCTGGGGCCAACGTCCTGACTTTC,CASSSLVESGANVLTF,TRBV7-9,.,TRBJ2-6,once
TGTGCCAGCAGCTTACTGGCAGTCCAAGAGACCCAGTACTTC,CASSLLAVQETQYF,TRBV7-9,.,TRBJ2-5,.
TGTGCCAGAGGACAGGGCAGAATTATGAACGAGCAGTACTTC,CARGQGRIMNEQYF,TRBV21-1,.,TRBJ2-7,.
TGTGCCAGCAGCCAAGCCTCGACAGGGGCCTATGGCTACACCTTC,CASSQASTGAYGYTF,TRBV4-2,TRBD1,TRBJ1-2,.
TGTGCCAGCAGCCAGGGGGCGGTTACGACGCAGTATTTT,CASSQGAVTTQYF,TRBV5-6,TRBD1,TRBJ2-3,.
TGTGCCAGCAGCTTAGCCACACGACTACTGGGGGGCTACACCTTC,CASSLATRLLGGYTF,TRBV7-9,.,TRBJ1-2,.
TGTGCCAGCAGCCCTTCTAGCGGGAGTTACGAGCAGTACTTC,CASSPSSGSYEQYF,TRBV7-9,TRBD2,TRBJ2-7,.
TGTGCCAGCGGACAGAGTGACTCTCAGCCCCAGCATTTT,CASGQSDSQPQHF,TRBV5-8,.,TRBJ1-5,.
TGTGCCAGCACAATAGGGAGGTCTGGCTACACCTTC,CASTIGRSGYTF,TRBV28,.,TRBJ1-2,.
TGTGCCAGCAGCTCCACCTCCACAGGGGCGGACACCGGGGAGCTGTTTTTT,CASSSTSTGADTGELFF,TRBV13,TRBD1,TRBJ2-2,.
TGTGCCAGCAGCCTTCAGGGAACCACCGGGGAGCTGTTTTTT,CASSLQGTTGELFF,TRBV7-2,.,TRBJ2-2,.
TGTGCCTGGAGCGGGGGAGAGCAGTTCTTC,CAWSGGEQFF,TRBV30,.,TRBJ2-1,.
TGCAGCGTTCGGGACAGCCAGGATGGCTACCCCTTC,CSVRDSQDGYPF,TRBV29-1,TRBD1,TRBJ1-2,.
TGTGCTAGTGGTTTGGCCCCCGGACTCCGGGATCAGCCCCAGCATTTT,CASGLAPGLRDQPQHF,TRBV12-5,.,TRBJ1-5,.
TGTGCCTGGAGTGTCTTGAGCAATCAGCCCCAGCATTTT,CAWSVLSNQPQHF,TRBV30,.,TRBJ1-5,.
TGTGCCAGCAGCTTAGGGACAGGGCCCTATGGCTACACCTTC,CASSLGTGPYGYTF,TRBV7-9,TRBD1,TRBJ1-2,.
TGCAGCGTTGTCTGGGAGCCCGAGCAGTACTTC,CSVVWEPEQYF,TRBV29-1,.,TRBJ2-7,.
TGTGCCACCAGCAGAACTAGCGGGGCCTCCTACAATGAGCAGTTCTTC,CATSRTSGASYNEQFF,TRBV15,TRBD2,TRBJ2-1,few
TGTGCCAGTAGTATAGTCGGGGGGAGCTATGGCTACACCTTC,CASSIVGGSYGYTF,TRBV19,.,TRBJ1-2,once
TGCGCCAGCAGCCAACTTGGGACATACTCGAACACCGGGGAGCTGTTTTTT,CASSQLGTYSNTGELFF,TRBV4-1,.,TRBJ2-2,.
TGCAGCGTTTCTTGGGCAGGGGACGAGCAGTACTTC,CSVSWAGDEQYF,TRBV29-1,.,TRBJ2-7,few
TGCGCCAGCAGCTTCGGGACTAGGGATGAGCAGTTCTTC,CASSFGTRDEQFF,TRBV5-1,TRBD2,TRBJ2-1,.
TGTGCCAGCTCACCAACCCCTAGACAGGGCTATGGCTACACCTTC,CASSPTPRQGYGYTF,TRBV18,TRBD1,TRBJ1-2,.
TGTGCCAGCAGCTTGGAAGCGATAGATACGCAGTATTTT,CASSLEAIDTQYF,TRBV5-4,.,TRBJ2-3,.
TGTGCCAGCAGTTACGGGGGGACGGCTGGAAACACCATATATTTT,CASSYGGTAGNTIYF,TRBV6-5,.,TRBJ1-3,.
TGTGCCAGCAGCTTGGCCGACAGGGCGAACGGCTACACCTTC,CASSLADRANGYTF,TRBV5-5,TRBD1,TRBJ1-2,.